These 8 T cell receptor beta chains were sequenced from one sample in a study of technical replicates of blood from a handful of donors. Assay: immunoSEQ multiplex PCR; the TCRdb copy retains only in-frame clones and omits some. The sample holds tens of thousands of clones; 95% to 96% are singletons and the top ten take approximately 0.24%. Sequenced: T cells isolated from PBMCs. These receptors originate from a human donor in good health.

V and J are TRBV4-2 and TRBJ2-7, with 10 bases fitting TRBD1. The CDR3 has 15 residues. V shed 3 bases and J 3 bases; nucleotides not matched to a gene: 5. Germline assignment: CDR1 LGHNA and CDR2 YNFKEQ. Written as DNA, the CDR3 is TGTGCCAGCAGCCAGGGACAGGGGAAGAGCTACGAGCAGTACTTC. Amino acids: CASSQGQGKSYEQYF.

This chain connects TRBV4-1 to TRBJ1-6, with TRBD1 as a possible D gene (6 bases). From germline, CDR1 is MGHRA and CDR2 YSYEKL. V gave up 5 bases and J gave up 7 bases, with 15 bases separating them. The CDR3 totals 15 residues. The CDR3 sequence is CASSYAGRGNSPLHF. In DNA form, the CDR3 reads TGCGCCAGCAGCTATGCCGGGAGGGGGAATTCACCCCTCCACTTT.

The CDR3 region is CASSRWTSTNYGYTF. DNA of the CDR3: TGTGCCAGTAGTAGATGGACAAGTACTAACTATGGCTACACCTTC. The gene calls are TRBV19 and TRBJ1-2; D might be TRBD1 (5 bases). Deletions cut 4 bases from V and 0 bases from J, with 12 bases between. There are 15 residues in the CDR3. The germline V gene has CDR1 LNHDA and CDR2 SQIVND (reference sequence). Complete variable domain (other parts from reference TRBV19 and TRBJ1-2): DGGITQSPKYLFRKEGQNVTLSCEQNLNHDAMYWYRQDPGQGLRLIYYSQIVNDFQKGDIAEGYSVSREKKESFPLTVTSAQKNPTAFYLCASSRWTSTNYGYTFGSGTRLTVV.

CDR3 sequence (DNA): TGTGCTAGTGGTTTGGTACAGACAGGGGGCTGGAATTCACCCCTCCACTTT. Translating gives CASGLVQTGGWNSPLHF. The gene calls are TRBV12-5 and TRBJ1-6, with 10 positions matching TRBD1. Per the germline V gene, CDR1 is LGHNT and CDR2 is FRNRAP. The CDR3 runs to 17 residues. V lost 0 bases and J lost 7; bases outside the gene matches: 6.

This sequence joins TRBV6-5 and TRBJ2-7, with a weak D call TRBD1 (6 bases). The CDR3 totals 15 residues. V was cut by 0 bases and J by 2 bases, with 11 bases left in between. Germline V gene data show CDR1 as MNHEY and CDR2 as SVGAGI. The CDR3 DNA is TGTGCCAGCAGTTACTCGAGAGGGGGTGCCTACGAGCAGTACTTC. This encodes CASSYSRGGAYEQYF.

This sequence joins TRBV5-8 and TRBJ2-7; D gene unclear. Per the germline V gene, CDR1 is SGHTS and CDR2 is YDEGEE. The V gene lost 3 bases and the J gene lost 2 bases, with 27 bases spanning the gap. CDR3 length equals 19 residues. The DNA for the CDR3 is TGTGCCAGCAGCTACGATTCCGGCACAGCCCTTGAAAATCCCTACGAGCAGTACTTC. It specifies CASSYDSGTALENPYEQYF. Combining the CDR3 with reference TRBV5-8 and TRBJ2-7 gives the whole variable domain EAGVTQSPTHLIKTRGQQATLRCSPISGHTSVYWYQQALGLGLQFLLWYDEGEERNRGNFPPRFSGRQFPNYSSELNVNALELEDSALYLCASSYDSGTALENPYEQYFGPGTRLTVT.

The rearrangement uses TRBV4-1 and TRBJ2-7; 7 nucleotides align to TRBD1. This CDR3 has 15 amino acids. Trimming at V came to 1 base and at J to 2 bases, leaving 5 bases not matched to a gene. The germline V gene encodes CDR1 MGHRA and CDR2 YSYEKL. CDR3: CASSQAYQGAYEQYF. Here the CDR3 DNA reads TGCGCCAGCAGCCAAGCTTACCAGGGGGCCTACGAGCAGTACTTC.

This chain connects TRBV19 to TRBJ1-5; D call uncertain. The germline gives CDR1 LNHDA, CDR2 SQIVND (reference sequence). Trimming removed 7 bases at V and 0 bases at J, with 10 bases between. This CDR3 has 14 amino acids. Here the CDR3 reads CASIAGGSNQPQHF. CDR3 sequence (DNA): TGTGCCAGTATTGCGGGAGGTAGCAATCAGCCCCAGCATTTT.